A single sample gave rise to the 18 T cell receptor beta chains below, sequenced in a study of Ad26.COV2.S vaccination and SARS-CoV-2 variants. Treatment of the sample: over 15 received Ad26.COV2.S at low or high dose, single or two shots; about 5 received placebo; per-sample allocation not given. Sampling occurred on day 63 after the first vaccine or placebo injection. Produced via immunoSEQ multiplex PCR; TCRdb's table is partial and in-frame only. The data hold approximately 410,000 clones, with 88% observed a single time. The input for sequencing was peripheral blood, taken in a trial of Ad26.COV2.S vaccine versus placebo. The receptors originated from a person between 18 and 59 years old who received the Ad26.COV2.S COVID-19 vaccine or a placebo.

The J gene is TRBJ1-6, the V gene TRBV14, with D perhaps TRBD1 (5 bases). Germline values: CDR1 SGHDN, CDR2 FVKESK. V dropped 4 bases and J dropped 7 bases, with 17 bases sitting between them. CDR3 length: 16 residues. CDR3 sequence (DNA): TGTGCCAGCAGCCTTAACCCGGGACGGGCGAATTCACCCCTCCACTTT. Translated: CASSLNPGRANSPLHF.

V and J are TRBV29-1 and TRBJ2-2; 7 nucleotides match TRBD2. Trimming took 1 base from V and 1 from J; bases not matched to a gene: 0. Germline CDR1 and CDR2: SQVTM and ANQGSEA. The CDR3 runs to 14 residues. This CDR3 reads CSVEASGNTGELFF. CDR3 nucleotide sequence: TGCAGCGTTGAAGCTAGCGGGAACACCGGGGAGCTGTTTTTT.

The chain couples TRBV24-1 to TRBJ2-2; no definite D call. The CDR3 spans 16 residues. CDR1 KGHDR and CDR2 SFDVKD come from the germline V gene. V dropped 2 bases and J dropped 1 base, with 10 bases sitting between them. CDR3 region: CATSDYRAENTGELFF. CDR3 bases: TGTGCCACCAGTGATTACCGGGCAGAGAACACCGGGGAGCTGTTTTTT.

The V and J genes are TRBV4-1 and TRBJ2-5; TRBD2 agrees at 7 bases. Looked up from germline, CDR1 is MGHRA and CDR2 is YSYEKL. After removal of 3 bases from V and 6 bases from J, the junction contained 16 bases not matched to a gene. This CDR3 contains 17 residues. Here the CDR3 reads CASSQAGVGGTLQTQYF. The DNA for the CDR3 is TGCGCCAGCAGCCAGGCTGGGGTCGGGGGGACTTTGCAGACCCAGTACTTC.

The chain combines TRBV11-2 with TRBJ1-4, with 7 bases that match TRBD1. V shed 5 bases and J 5 bases; nucleotides not matched to a gene: 17. Germline loops: CDR1 SGHAT, CDR2 FQNNGV. The CDR3 has 18 residues. DNA of the CDR3: TGTGCCAGCAGCAAACCCCCGTATAGGGGGCGCGAAAATGAAAAACTGTTTTTT. Its translation: CASSKPPYRGRENEKLFF.

This chain connects TRBV19 to TRBJ1-2; D gene uncertain. Germline CDR1 reads LNHDA; CDR2 reads SQIVND (reference sequence). CDR3 size: 14 residues. V shed 0 bases and J shed 8 bases, with 13 bases lying between them. The DNA of the CDR3 is TGTGCCAGTAGTATAGATCATGGTCTTATCGGCTACACCTTC. This gives the protein CASSIDHGLIGYTF.

The chain combines TRBV10-2 with TRBJ2-7; D is possibly TRBD1 or TRBD2 (5 bases each). CDR1 is WSHSY, CDR2 SAAADI, per germline. This CDR3 contains 14 residues. The V gene lost 6 bases and the J gene lost 2 bases, with 14 bases spanning the gap. The CDR3 loop is CASRAGTNTYEQYF. CDR3 DNA sequence: TGCGCCAGCAGGGCCGGGACGAACACCTACGAGCAGTACTTC.

The V and J genes are TRBV5-1 and TRBJ2-5, with D perhaps assigned TRBD1 or TRBD2 (5 bases each). Germline V gene data show CDR1 as SGHRS and CDR2 as YFSETQ. V lost 0 bases and J lost 5, with 17 bases in between. There are 16 residues in the CDR3. CDR3 nucleotides: TGCGCCAGCAGCTTGGCCCCTGGGACCCCAAGGGAGACCCAGTACTTC. Translating gives CASSLAPGTPRETQYF.

A few counts support this clone. Here the CDR3 DNA reads TGTGCCAGCAGTGCAGGGGTTAGCTCCTACGAGCAGTACTTC. Protein: CASSAGVSSYEQYF. This sequence joins TRBV5-6 and TRBJ2-7, with D perhaps matching TRBD1 (6 bases). With 5 bases removed from V and 0 bases from J, the gap between germline ends came to 12 bases. This CDR3 spans 14 amino acids. The germline gives CDR1 SGHDT, CDR2 YYEEEE. The whole variable domain, remainder taken from reference TRBV5-6 and TRBJ2-7, is DAGVTQSPTHLIKTRGQQVTLRCSPKSGHDTVSWYQQALGQGPQFIFQYYEEEERQRGNFPDRFSGHQFPNYSSELNVNALLLGDSALYLCASSAGVSSYEQYFGPGTRLTVT.

This CDR3 reads CASSLSLQGDYGYTF. CDR3 bases: TGTGCCAGCAGCTTGAGTCTCCAGGGGGATTATGGCTACACCTTC. The chain carries TRBV5-5 and TRBJ1-2, with 7 positions matching TRBD1. Trimming took 1 base from V and 5 from J; bases not matched to a gene: 8. Germline values: CDR1 SGHKS, CDR2 YYEKEE (reference sequence). The CDR3 length is 15 residues.

The chain has TRBV6-6 and TRBJ2-7, with TRBD1 identical over 7 bases. The CDR3 loop spans 15 amino acids. V was clipped by 4 bases and J by 1 base; unmatched bases: 7. The germline V gene encodes CDR1 MNHNY and CDR2 SVGAGI (reference sequence). The CDR3 is CASSSLRDSSYEQYF. The CDR3 coding sequence is TGTGCCAGCAGTTCCCTTAGGGACAGTTCCTACGAGCAGTACTTC.

This chain joins TRBV7-2 and TRBJ2-1, with no clear D. The V and J ends lost 4 bases and 4 bases respectively, with 2 bases between them. Germline CDR1 reads SGHTA; CDR2 reads FQGNSA. This CDR3 is built from 11 residues. In DNA form, the CDR3 reads TGTGCCAGCAGCTGGTACAATGAGCAGTTCTTC. Amino acids: CASSWYNEQFF.

The chain couples TRBV11-3 to TRBJ2-2, with D possibly being TRBD2 (5 bases). V was trimmed by 1 base and J by 6 bases, leaving 9 bases between them. This CDR3 has 14 residues. Per the germline V gene, CDR1 is SGHNT and CDR2 is YENEEA. Here the CDR3 DNA reads TGTGCCAGCAGCTTAGTTCGGGGATCCGGGGAGCTGTTTTTT. Its protein is CASSLVRGSGELFF. The whole variable domain, filled in from reference TRBV11-3 and TRBJ2-2, reads EAGVVQSPRYKIIEKKQPVAFWCNPISGHNTLYWYLQNLGQGPELLIRYENEEAVDDSQLPKDRFSAERLKGVDSTLKIQPAELGDSAVYLCASSLVRGSGELFFGEGSRLTVL.

The J gene is TRBJ1-6, the V gene TRBV28, with D perhaps TRBD1 (5 bases). The ends were cut back, 4 bases at V and 11 bases at J, with 9 bases in the middle. The CDR3 is 12 residues long. Germline lookup yields CDR1 MDHEN and CDR2 SYDVKM. CDR3 bases: TGTGCCAGCAGTTCAGGGACGGCACCCCTCCACTTT. Its translation: CASSSGTAPLHF.

The gene calls are TRBV3-1 (or the pseudogene TRBV3-2) and TRBJ2-3; the D gene is possibly TRBD2 (6 bases). Germline values: CDR1 LGHDT, CDR2 YNNKEL (reference sequence). The CDR3 has 18 residues. V was clipped by 5 bases and J by 8 bases, with 29 bases between them. CDR3 in amino acids: CASSTQPSTAGGWGTQYF. DNA for the CDR3: TGTGCCAGCAGCACTCAACCCTCGACAGCGGGTGGGTGGGGTACGCAGTATTTT.

V is TRBV5-4 and J is TRBJ2-4; weak D call: TRBD2 (6 bases). Germline values: CDR1 SGHNT, CDR2 YYREEE (reference sequence). CDR3 size: 14 residues. V lost 0 bases and J lost 6, with 10 bases in between. CDR3 region: CASSLVGEANIQYF. CDR3 DNA sequence: TGTGCCAGCAGCTTGGTAGGGGAGGCAAACATTCAGTACTTC.

The chain is built from TRBV10-1 and TRBJ2-3; the match to TRBD1 covers 12 bases. After removal of 0 bases from V and 5 bases from J, the junction contained 6 bases not matched to a gene. The V gene's germline CDR1 is WNHNN and CDR2 SYGVQD (reference sequence). This CDR3 contains 17 residues. DNA for the CDR3: TGCGCCAGCAGTGAGTCAGGGACAGGGGGCCCCGAAGATACGCAGTATTTT. It yields the protein CASSESGTGGPEDTQYF.

The CDR3 spells CASSLKWALSEAFF. The CDR3 region has the DNA TGTGCCAGCAGCTTAAAGTGGGCGCTATCTGAAGCTTTCTTT. The chain employs TRBV7-2 and TRBJ1-1; D is unresolved. The CDR3 is made up of 14 amino acids. Germline V gene data show CDR1 as SGHTA and CDR2 as FQGNSA. The V gene lost 2 bases and the J gene lost 6 bases, with 13 bases spanning the gap. Based on the CDR3 plus reference TRBV7-2 and TRBJ1-1, the full variable domain is GAGVSQSPSNKVTEKGKDVELRCDPISGHTALYWYRQSLGQGLEFLIYFQGNSAPDKSGLPSDRFSAERTGGSVSTLTIQRTQQEDSAVYLCASSLKWALSEAFFGQGTRLTVV.